A selection of T cell receptor beta chains follows, all from one sample in a study of cytomegalovirus exposure and HLA in healthy donors. Method: immunoSEQ multiplex PCR; TCRdb's copy keeps in-frame clones and lacks some. The table shows roughly 190,000 clones, with 86% occurring only once. The sequenced material came from PBMCs. These receptors originate from a woman younger than 35 in good health and CMV-seronegative. Both conserved end residues are part of each CDR3. A D gene is named only where the DNA matches it firmly. Not all rows give a size; the values are once, few, many and, for expanded clones, a class.

v_call,clone_size,d_call,j_call,cdr3_nt,cdr3_aa
TRBV5-4,once,TRBD2,TRBJ2-1,TGTGCCAGCAGCTTGTCGGGGGGATCTGACAATGAGCAGTTCTTC,CASSLSGGSDNEQFF
TRBV4-1,.,.,TRBJ2-1,TGCGCCAGCAGCCGTATCCTAGGACAGATCGACAATGAGCAGTTCTTC,CASSRILGQIDNEQFF
TRBV5-4,once,.,TRBJ2-7,TGTGCCAGCAGCAGCGACGGGGGCTACGAGCAGTACTTC,CASSSDGGYEQYF
TRBV5-1,.,.,TRBJ1-2,TGCGCCAGCAGCTTCACCGCAACTCAGCAGGGCGGCTATGGCTACACCTTC,CASSFTATQQGGYGYTF
TRBV10-2,.,.,TRBJ1-4,TGCGCCAGCAGTGAATTGACAGCAATTAATGAAAAACTGTTTTTT,CASSELTAINEKLFF
TRBV5-5,.,TRBD1,TRBJ2-5,TGTGCCAGCAGCTTGGCGACAGGGGGGCCCTCACAAGAGACCCAGTACTTC,CASSLATGGPSQETQYF
TRBV27,.,TRBD2,TRBJ2-3,TGTGCCAGCAGAGATCCGCTAGCGGGAGATCGGGATACGCAGTATTTT,CASRDPLAGDRDTQYF
TRBV5-1,.,.,TRBJ2-7,TGCGCCAGCAGCTTGCGGTACGAGCAGTACTTC,CASSLRYEQYF
TRBV27,.,TRBD1,TRBJ1-2,TGTGCCAGCGGCCGACAGGGCGCAAGGGGCTACACCTTC,CASGRQGARGYTF
TRBV7-9,.,.,TRBJ2-7,TGTGCCAGCAGCTTTTCGTCCTCCTACGAGCAGTACTTC,CASSFSSSYEQYF
TRBV5-1,few,.,TRBJ2-7,TGCGCCAGCAGCTTGGATGGGGGCGCATACGAGCAGTACTTC,CASSLDGGAYEQYF
TRBV28,once,.,TRBJ1-5,TGTGCCAGCAGTCCGCGAGATTACAGGGATTCCAATCAGCCCCAGCATTTT,CASSPRDYRDSNQPQHF
TRBV7-6,.,TRBD1,TRBJ2-3,TGTGCCAGCAGTTCTGGACAGGTAACAGATACGCAGTATTTT,CASSSGQVTDTQYF
TRBV13,.,TRBD2,TRBJ2-1,TGTGCCAGCAGCTCGCAGACTAGCGGCTACAATGAGCAGTTCTTC,CASSSQTSGYNEQFF
TRBV5-1,.,TRBD1,TRBJ1-1,TGCGCCAGCAGCTTGACAGGGGGGGACACTGAAGCTTTCTTT,CASSLTGGDTEAFF
TRBV5-1,.,TRBD2,TRBJ2-1,TGCGCCAGCAGCTTCGTCGGGACTAGTTACAATGAGCAGTTCTTC,CASSFVGTSYNEQFF
TRBV30,.,.,TRBJ1-1,TGTGCCTGGAACCCCGACATGAACACTGAAGCTTTCTTT,CAWNPDMNTEAFF
TRBV6-5,.,TRBD1,TRBJ2-7,TGTGCCGTCCGAAGGGACAGGGTTTTGGGCGAGCAGTACTTC,CAVRRDRVLGEQYF
TRBV10-3,.,.,TRBJ1-2,TGTGCCATCAGTGAGTTAATAAATCAGTCCCAGGGCTATGGCTACACCTTC,CAISELINQSQGYGYTF
TRBV7-2,.,TRBD1,TRBJ2-1,TGTGCCAGCAGCCTGGTGGGACAGGGGGTCTATGAGCAGTTCTTC,CASSLVGQGVYEQFF
TRBV5-6,.,TRBD1,TRBJ2-7,TGTGCCAGCAGCTCCTTAACAGGGGATGACTACGAGCAGTACTTC,CASSSLTGDDYEQYF
TRBV11-2,.,TRBD2,TRBJ2-7,TGTGCCAGCAGCTTAGTCAAGGGACTAGCGGGCTTCTCCTACGAGCAGTACTTC,CASSLVKGLAGFSYEQYF
TRBV7-3,.,.,TRBJ1-4,TGTGCCAGCAGCTCCCCCCTTCTACAGGATGGGCGTGAAAAACTGTTTTTT,CASSSPLLQDGREKLFF
TRBV5-1,.,TRBD2,TRBJ2-5,TGCGCCAGCAGCTTGGCATGGGGCGGGAGTCAAGAGACCCAGTACTTC,CASSLAWGGSQETQYF
TRBV18,.,TRBD1,TRBJ1-6,TGTGCCAGCTCACCTACAACACAGGGGGCTTATAATTCACCCCTCCACTTT,CASSPTTQGAYNSPLHF
TRBV28,few,.,TRBJ1-5,TGTGCCAGCAGACGACAGCTAAATCAGCCCCAGCATTTT,CASRRQLNQPQHF
TRBV18,.,.,TRBJ1-4,TGTGCCAGCTCACCAGAATCCGCAAGGGGTGAAAAACTGTTTTTT,CASSPESARGEKLFF
TRBV2,.,.,TRBJ1-2,TGTGCCAGCAGTGAAATGTTGGCAGGGGCTAACTATGGCTACACCTTC,CASSEMLAGANYGYTF
TRBV10-1,.,.,TRBJ1-3,TGCGCCCCCAGGAGAGGACAGCAGAAAAGCACCATATATTTT,CAPRRGQQKSTIYF
TRBV9,.,.,TRBJ1-2,TGTGCCAGCAGTGATGGTACGGGGGTCGACTATGGCTACACCTTC,CASSDGTGVDYGYTF
TRBV23-1,.,.,TRBJ1-4,TGCGCCAGCAGTCCGACGCGGGAACTTACTAATGAAAAACTGTTTTTT,CASSPTRELTNEKLFF
TRBV19,.,TRBD1,TRBJ2-7,TGTGCCAGTAGTATGGGACAGGGCTACTCCTACGAGCAGTACTTC,CASSMGQGYSYEQYF
TRBV13,.,TRBD2,TRBJ2-5,TGTGCCAGCAGCTCACTAGCGGGGGCCCCGGGGGAGACCCAGTACTTC,CASSSLAGAPGETQYF
TRBV10-2,.,.,TRBJ1-2,TGCGCCAGCAGTGATGCAGGGGAGTACGGCTACACCTTC,CASSDAGEYGYTF
TRBV27,.,.,TRBJ2-1,TGTGCCAGCAGTATACAGGGAACCCTCGCCTACAATGAGCAGTTCTTC,CASSIQGTLAYNEQFF
TRBV9,once,.,TRBJ2-1,TGTGCCAGCAGCGTGCGACAGCCCGGAATTGGGAATGAGCAGTTCTTC,CASSVRQPGIGNEQFF
TRBV7-6,once,TRBD2,TRBJ2-3,TGTGCCAGCAGCTTGGGAGGTGGCGGGGGGACAGATACGCAGTATTTT,CASSLGGGGGTDTQYF
TRBV6-1,.,.,TRBJ1-1,TGTGCCAGCAGTGAAGCCGGTCGGTACAGGAACCTGAACACTGAAGCTTTCTTT,CASSEAGRYRNLNTEAFF
TRBV10-1,.,.,TRBJ2-1,TGCGCCAGTAAAGAGTTAGTGGAGTATGAGCAGTTCTTC,CASKELVEYEQFF